The clone carrying this T cell receptor beta chain was found many times. No antigen is known for it. This entry comes from a study of CD8 T cells in ankylosing spondylitis. Study-wide results and limits: Among TCR beta sequences, a motif of about 8 highly homologous variants appeared characteristic of ankylosing spondylitis blood.

TCRdb called the 5' RACE reads again in MiXCR, with one record for every CDR3 protein. The data contain around 150,000 distinct CDR3 sequences, around 7.9% of them singletons. The germline V gene encodes CDR1 SGHRS and CDR2 YFSETQ. Trimming left V 0 bases short and J 1 base short, with 10 bases between. There are 15 residues in the CDR3. The clonotype comes from a female donor with ankylosing spondylitis or in good health (not recorded which). The V call is TRBV5-1, the J call TRBJ2-5; D might be TRBD1 (6 bases). Sequenced material: blood, either unsorted or a sorted T cell fraction (not recorded which). CDR3 nucleotides: TGCGCCAGCAGCTTGGAGGGCAGGGGCCAAGAGACCCAGTACTTC. Residues: CASSLEGRGQETQYF.